The clone carrying this T cell receptor beta chain was seen only a few times. Its antigen remains unidentified. The germline V gene has CDR1 SGHTA and CDR2 FQGNSA. V gave up 5 bases and J gave up 9 bases, with 16 bases separating them. This CDR3 region has 13 residues. This entry is derived from a study of T cells after yellow fever vaccination. Whole-study context: Preparation of fractions with low cell numbers was performed using SMART-Seq v4 Ultra Low Input.

Template switching with 5'RACE generated the TCR cDNA and added a universal primer site and UMIs. TCRdb re-called the 5' RACE reads with MiXCR, one entry per CDR3 protein. The sample records some 390,000 distinct CDR3 sequences, 6.2% being singletons. Study results and limitations: Weaker, the secondary response peaked sooner, at day 5 versus 15. Post-booster reappearance was seen for most primary-vaccination clones (about 96% CD4, roughly 86% CD8).

The chain employs TRBV7-2 and TRBJ2-5; tentatively, D is TRBD1 or TRBD2 (5 bases each). The source material was PBMCs, sampled 5 days after the yellow fever booster vaccination. The receptor was derived from a man aged 30 to 39 who received the YFV17D yellow fever vaccine. CDR3 sequence (DNA): TGTGCCAGCAGCCCTAGCACGGGGCGGGCCCAGTACTTC. Its translation: CASSPSTGRAQYF.